This TCR beta chain was sequenced during a study of T cells after yellow fever vaccination. In germline, CDR1 is SGHRS, CDR2 YFSETQ. This CDR3 has 14 residues. J gave up 8 bases and V 1 base, and 7 bases lay outside the gene matches. TCRdb called the 5' RACE reads again in MiXCR, with one record for every CDR3 protein. The data contain about 500,000 distinct CDR3 sequences, around 17% of them singletons. The sequenced sample was PBMCs, obtained less than 6 days after the first yellow fever vaccination. The source is a man younger than 30 who received the YFV17D yellow fever vaccine. The chain has TRBV5-1 and TRBJ1-2, with TRBD1 matching 8 bases. CDR3 region: CASSLSQGADGYTF. The CDR3 DNA follows: TGCGCCAGCAGCTTGAGTCAGGGGGCCGACGGCTACACCTTC.